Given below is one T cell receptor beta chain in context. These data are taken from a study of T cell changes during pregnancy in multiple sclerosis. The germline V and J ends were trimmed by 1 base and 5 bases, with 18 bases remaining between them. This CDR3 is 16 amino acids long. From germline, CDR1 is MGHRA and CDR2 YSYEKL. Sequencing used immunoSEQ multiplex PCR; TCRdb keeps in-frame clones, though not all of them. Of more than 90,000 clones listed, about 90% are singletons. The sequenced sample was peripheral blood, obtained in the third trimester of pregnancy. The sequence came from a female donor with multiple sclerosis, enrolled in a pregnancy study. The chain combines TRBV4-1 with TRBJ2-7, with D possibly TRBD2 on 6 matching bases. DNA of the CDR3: TGCGCCAGCAGCCAAGCTGTCGGGAGAGCGGTTGACGAGCAGTACTTC. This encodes CASSQAVGRAVDEQYF.